The 18 T cell receptor beta chains below come from one sample, sequenced in a study of Graves' ophthalmopathy and Graves' hyperthyroidism. Transcripts of RNA were the source for amplifying TCR beta CDR3 regions. The library came from an HTBI-primed first-round RT-PCR and a second-round multiplex PCR. MiXCR, run by TCRdb on the multiplex PCR reads, gives a single entry per CDR3 protein. The sample includes some 1.1 million distinct CDR3 sequences, around a third of them seen just once. Material: peripheral blood or thyroid tissue (not recorded which). These receptors came from an adult man with Graves' hyperthyroidism.

This clonotype was recorded only once. The V and J genes are TRBV2 and TRBJ1-2, with no clear D. V was trimmed by 5 bases and J by 0 bases, leaving 16 bases between them. Germline V CDR1 and CDR2: SNHLY, FYNNEI. The CDR3 consists of 16 residues. The CDR3, as DNA: TGTGCCAGCAGTCCCGGACGCAGAGGCTCTAACTATGGCTACACCTTC. This translates into CASSPGRRGSNYGYTF.

The CDR3: CASSLSSGTLWGYTF. CDR3 coding DNA: TGTGCCAGCAGCTTATCGTCCGGGACACTGTGGGGCTACACCTTC. This chain joins TRBV7-2 and TRBJ1-2, with D tentatively TRBD1 (6 bases). CDR3 size: 15 residues. Trimming took off 2 bases at V and 8 bases at J, with 18 bases between the two ends. Germline V gene data show CDR1 as SGHTA and CDR2 as FQGNSA.

The sample holds a few counts of this clonotype. The chain recombines TRBV4-1 with TRBJ2-7, with 8 bases that match TRBD2. Trimming took 2 bases from V and 4 from J; bases not matched to a gene: 4. This CDR3 is 14 amino acids long. Germline CDR1 reads MGHRA; CDR2 reads YSYEKL. The DNA of the CDR3 is TGCGCCAGCAGCCAATCAAGCGGGGGATACGAGCAGTACTTC. Translation: CASSQSSGGYEQYF.

CDR3 residues: CASSSRRMNTGELFF. The CDR3 bases are TGTGCCAGCAGCTCCCGACGGATGAACACCGGGGAGCTGTTTTTT. The V call is TRBV7-8, the J call TRBJ2-2; D is uncertain. The germline V and J ends were trimmed by 4 bases and 1 base, with 10 bases remaining between them. CDR1 is SGHVS and CDR2 is FQNEAQ in the germline V gene. The CDR3 totals 15 residues.

This chain uses TRBV27 with TRBJ1-1, with TRBD1 as a possible D gene (5 bases). The ends were cut back, 3 bases at V and 0 bases at J, with 11 bases in the middle. Germline-derived CDR1 and CDR2 are MNHEY and SMNVEV (reference sequence). The CDR3 spans 15 residues. The CDR3 nucleotides read TGTGCCAGCAGTTTGCACGGGACGGTGAACACTGAAGCTTTCTTT. Protein sequence: CASSLHGTVNTEAFF.

This clonotype appeared many times. The chain has TRBV19 and TRBJ2-7; tentatively, D is TRBD2 (6 bases). This CDR3 is 11 amino acids long. Germline CDR1 LNHDA, CDR2 SQIVND (reference sequence). With 10 bases removed from V and 3 bases from J, the gap between germline ends came to 10 bases. The CDR3 spells CATEEGYEQYF. The CDR3 region has the DNA TGTGCCACGGAGGAGGGCTACGAGCAGTACTTC.

Ten or more counts support this clonotype. The chain uses TRBV10-3 and TRBJ2-7, with TRBD1 matching over 7 bases. The germline V gene encodes CDR1 ENHRY and CDR2 SYGVKD. Germline trimming cut 10 bases from V and 1 base from J; bases unmatched to any gene: 10. This CDR3 is built from 14 residues. This CDR3 is CATSVDRRSYEQYF. The CDR3 region has the DNA TGTGCCACGTCCGTGGACAGGAGGTCCTACGAGCAGTACTTC.

The chain employs TRBV7-2 and TRBJ2-5; 8 bases map to TRBD1. The CDR3 has 17 residues. The germline V gene encodes CDR1 SGHTA and CDR2 FQGNSA. Trimming at V came to 5 bases and at J to 3 bases, leaving 14 bases not matched to a gene. CDR3 amino acids: CASSAPWDRRSEETQYF. The DNA of the CDR3 is TGTGCCAGCAGCGCCCCGTGGGACAGGAGGAGCGAAGAGACCCAGTACTTC.

This clonotype was counted ten times or more. The rearrangement uses TRBV29-1 and TRBJ2-5, with D perhaps TRBD2 (5 bases). The CDR3 has 12 amino acids. Trimming left V 4 bases short and J 5 bases short, with 11 bases between. CDR1 and CDR2 (germline): SQVTM, ANQGSEA. The CDR3 here is CSVVPGGETQYF. DNA of the CDR3: TGCAGCGTTGTACCCGGCGGGGAGACCCAGTACTTC.

The V and J genes are TRBV5-8 and TRBJ1-3; no definite D call. Germline loops: CDR1 SGHTS, CDR2 YDEGEE. The CDR3 consists of 12 residues. Between the trimmed V and J ends, which lost 0 bases and 8 bases, there was a span of 6 bases. CDR3 nucleotides: TGTGCCAGCAGCTTGGGTCTGGACACCATATATTTT. Its protein product is CASSLGLDTIYF.

This clonotype was seen repeatedly, ten times or more. The chain links TRBV5-1 to TRBJ2-7, with D tentatively TRBD1 (5 bases). V dropped 2 bases and J dropped 7 bases, with 16 bases sitting between them. CDR3 length equals 14 residues. The germline gives CDR1 SGHRS, CDR2 YFSETQ. The CDR3 reads CASSFGTGLLEQYF. The CDR3 DNA follows: TGCGCCAGCAGCTTTGGAACAGGTCTTCTGGAGCAGTACTTC. Full variable domain (missing parts from reference TRBV5-1 and TRBJ2-7): KAGVTQTPRYLIKTRGQQVTLSCSPISGHRSVSWYQQTPGQGLQFLFEYFSETQRNKGNFPGRFSGRQFSNSRSEMNVSTLELGDSALYLCASSFGTGLLEQYFGPGTRLTVT.

This chain uses TRBV10-1 with TRBJ1-2; 10 nucleotides align to TRBD1. The germline V gene encodes CDR1 WNHNN and CDR2 SYGVQD (reference sequence). V lost 0 bases and J lost 8; bases outside the gene matches: 6. The CDR3 totals 15 residues. CDR3 DNA sequence: TGCGCCAGCAGTGAGTCCGGGACAGGGGATGTCGGCTACACCTTC. Translating gives CASSESGTGDVGYTF.

Note on this clonotype: A read error is likely, as this CDR3 ends without the conserved phenylalanine or tryptophan. No DNA is shown, since the ends of the CDR3 on it are uncertain; the CDR3 is the one TCRdb lists. The chain combines TRBV7-6 with TRBJ2-7; no check of the table's D call, TRBD1, against the DNA was made. The CDR3 spans 13 amino acids, including both terminal residues. CDR1 is SGHVS, CDR2 FNYEAQ, per germline. The CDR3 region is CASSYLRGGQGYT.

Notes on this clonotype: Just one base apart from a much larger clone, this may be a read error. The chain joins TRBV7-8 to TRBJ1-5, with D tentatively TRBD1 (6 bases). Trimming removed 5 bases at V and 3 bases at J, with 14 bases between. The CDR3 runs to 15 residues. Germline V CDR1 and CDR2: SGHVS, FQNEAQ. Here the CDR3 reads CASSDGQLANQPQHF. CDR3 DNA: TGTGCCAGCAGCGACGGACAGTTGGCCAATCAGCCCCAGCATTTT.

This clonotype was seen only a few times. V gene TRBV6-5 combines with J gene TRBJ2-7, with D perhaps matching TRBD2 (5 bases). Germline V gene data show CDR1 as MNHEY and CDR2 as SVGAGI. V was clipped by 0 bases and J by 6 bases, with 15 bases between them. CDR3 size: 15 residues. This chain's CDR3 is CASSYSPGKPSEQYF. The CDR3 coding sequence is TGTGCCAGCAGTTACTCGCCGGGGAAGCCCTCCGAGCAGTACTTC.

On this clonotype: Being one base from a much bigger clone, this may be a read error. The chain recombines TRBV20-1 with TRBJ2-7; 7 bases fit TRBD1. Trimming took 6 bases from V and 7 from J; bases not matched to a gene: 15. The CDR3 is 14 residues long. CDR1 DFQATT and CDR2 SNEGSKA come from the germline V gene (reference sequence). The CDR3, as DNA: TGCAGTGCCTTCGAACGGGACAGAGGACCGGAGCAGTACTTC. Translated: CSAFERDRGPEQYF.

Remarks on this clonotype: One end of the junction does not line up with germline, which may come from a read error. The chain uses TRBV4-1 and TRBJ1-4; 8 nucleotides match TRBD1. The CDR3 has 17 residues. Per germline, CDR1 MGHRA and CDR2 YSYEKL. The CDR3 nucleotides are TGTGCCAGCAGCCAAGGGGGGACAGGCGCCGGGGATGAAAAACTGTTTTTT. This translates into CASSQGGTGAGDEKLFF.

V and J are TRBV15 and TRBJ1-6, with TRBD1 as a possible D gene (5 bases). This CDR3 spans 14 amino acids. Germline CDR1 reads LNHNV; CDR2 reads YYDKDF (reference sequence). The germline V and J ends were trimmed by 9 bases and 6 bases, with 15 bases remaining between them. As DNA, the CDR3 is TGTGCCACTGAATGGGGCAAGGGTAATTCACCCCTCCACTTT. It yields the protein CATEWGKGNSPLHF. Drawing the rest from reference TRBV15 and TRBJ1-6, the complete variable domain is DAMVIQNPRYQVTQFGKPVTLSCSQTLNHNVMYWYQQKSSQAPKLLFHYYDKDFNNEADTPDNFQSRRPNTSFCFLDIRSPGLGDTAMYLCATEWGKGNSPLHFGNGTRLTVT.